This T cell receptor beta chain was documented in a study of OX40 agonist ivuxolimab in advanced cancers. Overall study findings and caveats: CD8+ T cells averaged more expanded clones than CD4+. Partial responders receiving 0.1-3.0 mg/kg showed among the lowest clonal expansion.

Measured with immunoSEQ multiplex PCR; TCRdb has only the in-frame clones, and not every one. The top ten hold around 0.54% of the sample, which has approximately 100,000 clones, about 91% seen once. Germline V gives CDR1 GTSNPN, CDR2 SVGIG (reference sequence). The CDR3 has 13 amino acids. Germline trimming cut 0 bases from V and 9 bases from J; bases unmatched to any gene: 5. Regarding this clone: Its antigen is not identified.

This TCR was sampled from an adult with an advanced solid tumor such as melanoma, head and neck, liver or kidney cancer. The chain links TRBV30 to TRBJ2-1; 7 bases agree with TRBD1. The source was CD4+ or CD8+ T cells sorted from blood, collected in a trial of the OX40 agonist ivuxolimab. The CDR3 region has the DNA TGTGCCTGGAGTGTACAGGCAGGGGGTGAGCAGTTCTTC. As protein: CAWSVQAGGEQFF.